This T cell receptor beta chain was identified in a study of blood T cells in healthy people across ages. There were at least 5.5 micrograms of total RNA extracted from every sample. Germline assignment: CDR1 MNHEY and CDR2 SVGEGT. The CDR3 is 15 amino acids. Trimming pared 3 bases from V and 5 bases from J, leaving 14 bases between. A second PCR, run for roughly 7 to 12 cycles, used a sample-barcoded 5' primer plus a J-beta primer mix. One entry per CDR3 protein results from TCRdb running MiXCR on the 5' RACE reads. The data show hundreds of thousands of distinct CDR3 sequences, with around 50% seen just once and around a quarter held by the top ten.

The clonotype comes from a man aged 40-50 years in good health. The sample consisted of blood. The chain combines TRBV6-2 or TRBV6-3 with TRBJ2-4; no reliable D call. The CDR3 protein is CASSYRSSWQNIQYF. The CDR3 region has the DNA TGTGCCAGCAGTTATAGATCTTCTTGGCAAAACATTCAGTACTTC.